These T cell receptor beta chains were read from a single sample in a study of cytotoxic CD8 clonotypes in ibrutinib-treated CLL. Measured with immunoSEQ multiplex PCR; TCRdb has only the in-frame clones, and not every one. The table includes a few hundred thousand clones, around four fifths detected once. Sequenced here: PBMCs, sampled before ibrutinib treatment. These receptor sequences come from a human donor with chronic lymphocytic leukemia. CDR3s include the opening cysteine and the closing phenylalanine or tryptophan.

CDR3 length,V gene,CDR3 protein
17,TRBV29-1,CSLTLPWTSGTYNEQFF
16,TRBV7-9,CASSPGQGASFGEAFF
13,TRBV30,CASGGGSNQPQHF
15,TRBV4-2,CASSQRQGKAHEQYF
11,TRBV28,CASSTGTSQFF
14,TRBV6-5,CASSLDGGDEKLFF
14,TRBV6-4,CASSDPVGGQPQHF
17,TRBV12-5,CASGLVRYRRESHEQFF
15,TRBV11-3,CASSLRLAGDNEQFF
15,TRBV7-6,CASSLVTSGSYEQYF
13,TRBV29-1,CSVEGQGLNEQYF
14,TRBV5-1,CASSLLGRQETQYF
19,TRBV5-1,CASSWRGLAGGNPYNEQFF
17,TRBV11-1,CASSLGLARSSYNEQFF
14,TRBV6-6,CASSPGQGVLEQYF
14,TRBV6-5,CASSPGLGDQPQHF
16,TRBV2,CASSERAGGGTDTQYF